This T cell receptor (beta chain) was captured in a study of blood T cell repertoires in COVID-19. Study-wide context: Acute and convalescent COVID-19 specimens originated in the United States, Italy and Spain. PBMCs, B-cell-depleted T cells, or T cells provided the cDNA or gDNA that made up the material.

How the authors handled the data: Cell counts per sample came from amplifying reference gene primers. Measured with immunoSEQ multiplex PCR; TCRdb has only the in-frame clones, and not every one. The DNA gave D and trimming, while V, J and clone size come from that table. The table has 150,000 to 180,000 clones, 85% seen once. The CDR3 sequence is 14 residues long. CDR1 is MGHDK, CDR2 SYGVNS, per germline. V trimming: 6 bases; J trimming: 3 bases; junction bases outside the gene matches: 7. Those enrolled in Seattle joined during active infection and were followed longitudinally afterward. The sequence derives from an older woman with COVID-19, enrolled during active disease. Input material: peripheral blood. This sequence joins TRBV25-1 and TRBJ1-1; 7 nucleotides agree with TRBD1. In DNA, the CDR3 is TGTGCCAGCAGATTACAGGGGTTTGACACTGAAGCTTTCTTT. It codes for CASRLQGFDTEAFF.